A selection of T cell receptor beta chains follows, all from one sample in a study of regulatory T cells in long-lasting Graves disease. TCRdb fed the multiplex PCR reads into MiXCR, producing one record per CDR3 protein. Here the sample spans over 500,000 distinct CDR3 sequences, about 16% being singletons. These data are also associated with another study on T cells in Graves' hyperthyroidism and ophthalmopathy.

The sequencing here drew on peripheral blood mononuclear cells (PBMCs), taken at new diagnosis, from a patient treated with antithyroid drugs. The receptors stem from a man between 18 and 29 years old with Graves disease. Each CDR3 is given with its conserved first and last residue. The D gene is left open where the match is weak. For some rows the clone size is stated as once, few or many, or as a class when expanded; others skip it.

clone_size,j_call,d_call,v_call,cdr3_nt,cdr3_aa
many,TRBJ1-5,.,TRBV5-6,TGTGCCAGCAGCTACCGGGACACAAATCAGCCCCAGCATTTT,CASSYRDTNQPQHF
.,TRBJ2-2,.,TRBV4-1,TGCGCCAGCAGCACGCCCCCACCGGGCTCCGGGGAGCTGTTTTTT,CASSTPPPGSGELFF
.,TRBJ1-1,TRBD1,TRBV12-5,TGTGCTAGTGGTTTGATGACAGGGGGTAGGACTGAAGCTTTCTTT,CASGLMTGGRTEAFF
few,TRBJ2-7,.,TRBV7-3,TGTGCCAGCCTAGGTTGGGAGATAGGGACGATCTACGAGCAGTACTTC,CASLGWEIGTIYEQYF
.,TRBJ2-3,.,TRBV7-9,TGTGCCAGCAGAGTAAACAGGGTCGGCACAGATACGCAGTATTTT,CASRVNRVGTDTQYF
many,TRBJ2-7,.,TRBV28,TGTGCCAGCAGTTCGGATGTCTACGAGCAGTACTTC,CASSSDVYEQYF
many,TRBJ2-7,TRBD2,TRBV30,TGTGCCTGGGTAGCGGGAGGGTCCTCCTACGAGCAGTACTTC,CAWVAGGSSYEQYF
many,TRBJ2-1,.,TRBV28,TGTGCCAGCAGCCCCGGACTACCGATCTCAGATGAGCAGTTCTTC,CASSPGLPISDEQFF
many,TRBJ2-2,TRBD2,TRBV12-3/TRBV12-4,TGTGCCAGCTCTTTTAATGTGCGTAGCGGGAGGGCGCGGATCGGGGAGCTGTTTTTT,CASSFNVRSGRARIGELFF
.,TRBJ2-3,TRBD1,TRBV6-1,TGTGCCAGCAGTGAAAGGGGGCCGGCAGATACGCAGTATTTT,CASSERGPADTQYF
many,TRBJ2-7,.,TRBV7-9,TGTGCCAGCAGCTCCCTCGGCGATCGCTACGAGCAGTACTTC,CASSSLGDRYEQYF
.,TRBJ2-7,.,TRBV20-1,TGCAGTGCGGAACGGGTCCTTTTTTCGAGGCAGTACTTC,CSAERVLFSRQYF
.,TRBJ2-3,.,TRBV7-3,TGTGCCAGCAGCTCGACAGCACAACCCTCAGATACGCAGTATTTT,CASSSTAQPSDTQYF
.,TRBJ2-7,TRBD1,TRBV20-1,TGCAGTGCTAGAGATTCAGGGGGTCTGTACGAGCAGTACTTC,CSARDSGGLYEQYF
.,TRBJ2-1,TRBD2,TRBV20-1,TGCAGTGCTGCCCTCAGCGGGAGTCGGGATGAGCAGTTCTTC,CSAALSGSRDEQFF
.,TRBJ2-7,.,TRBV6-2/TRBV6-3,TGTGCCAGCAGGGGGGAATTCGGCTACGAGCAGTACTTC,CASRGEFGYEQYF
.,TRBJ2-1,.,TRBV20-1,TGCAGTGCTTCAGGGGGTGCGGGAGACTCCTACAATGAGCAGTTCTTC,CSASGGAGDSYNEQFF
.,TRBJ2-1,.,TRBV13,TGTGCCAGCAGCTCGGACTATACGAAGGATGAGCAGTTCTTC,CASSSDYTKDEQFF
.,TRBJ2-7,TRBD1,TRBV9,TGTGCCAGCAGTGGTACAGGGGCCAACTACGAGCAGTACTTC,CASSGTGANYEQYF
.,TRBJ2-7,.,TRBV29-1,TGCAGCGTTGAATCCCCGGCGGGGTACGAGCAGTACTTC,CSVESPAGYEQYF
many,TRBJ2-2,TRBD1,TRBV12-3/TRBV12-4,TGTGCCAGCAGCTTAAGACAGGGGGACACCGGGGAGCTGTTTTTT,CASSLRQGDTGELFF
many,TRBJ1-4,TRBD1,TRBV7-9,TGTGCCAGCAGCCCCCCGGACAGGGAATGGAATGAAAAACTGTTTTTT,CASSPPDREWNEKLFF
.,TRBJ2-3,TRBD2,TRBV30,TGTGCCTGTCCAAGCTCTAGCGGGACACAAGATACGCAGTATTTT,CACPSSSGTQDTQYF
many,TRBJ2-6,.,TRBV12-3/TRBV12-4,TGTGCCAGCAGTTTCGACGGAACTGGGGCCAACGTCCTGACTTTC,CASSFDGTGANVLTF
many,TRBJ1-1,.,TRBV7-9,TGTGCCAGCAGCTTAGGGAACCTCGGAGGCACTGAAGCTTTCTTT,CASSLGNLGGTEAFF
many,TRBJ1-4,.,TRBV12-3/TRBV12-4,TGTGCCAGCAGTCGTCAGGGAGGGAGCGAAAAACTGTTTTTT,CASSRQGGSEKLFF
few,TRBJ1-5,.,TRBV12-3/TRBV12-4,TGTGCCAGCAGATTAGGGGCTTTGGGCAATCAGCCCCAGCATTTT,CASRLGALGNQPQHF
many,TRBJ2-5,TRBD1,TRBV20-1,TGCAGTGCTAGGACAGGGACAGAGACCCAGTACTTC,CSARTGTETQYF